These 32 T cell receptor beta chains were sequenced from one sample in a study of shared clonotypes between healthy human individuals. Positive CCR7 selection of CD45RO-negative cells yielded the naive CD8 cells, and terminally differentiated effector memory CD45RA+ cells were excluded. Sequenced by immunoSEQ multiplex PCR; TCRdb stores in-frame clones only, minus some. This table has about 820,000 clones, about 92% appearing once. Sequenced material: naive CD8+ T cells sorted from blood. The receptors originated from a man aged 30 to 45 in good health.

This chain uses TRBV27 with TRBJ2-3; D remains ambiguous. Trimming removed 0 bases at V and 2 bases at J, with 9 bases between. In germline, CDR1 is MNHEY, CDR2 SMNVEV (reference sequence). This CDR3 region has 15 residues. For the CDR3, the DNA is TGTGCCAGCAGTTTATCCCCGACTCTCACAGATACGCAGTATTTT. Translated, it gives CASSLSPTLTDTQYF.

About this clone: Different DNA sequences within this sample yield the same CDR3. The rearrangement uses TRBV9 and TRBJ2-3; no definite D call. CDR1 SGDLS and CDR2 YYNGEE come from the germline V gene. The ends were cut back, 1 base at V and 2 bases at J, with 5 bases in the middle. This CDR3 is built from 13 residues. The CDR3 protein is CASSVLDTDTQYF. The CDR3 coding sequence is TGTGCCAGCAGCGTATTAGACACAGATACGCAGTATTTT.

The CDR3 reads CASSDLAGMETQYF. CDR3 nucleotides: TGCGCCAGCAGTGATCTGGCAGGGATGGAGACCCAGTACTTC. V and J are TRBV10-2 and TRBJ2-5; possible D gene TRBD1, 5 bases. Germline V gene sequence: CDR1 WSHSY, CDR2 SAAADI. Trimming pared 3 bases from V and 5 bases from J, leaving 13 bases between. The CDR3 length is 14 residues.

The CDR3 sequence: CASSDIHEQYF. The CDR3 nucleotides read TGTGCCAGCAGTGACATCCACGAGCAGTACTTC. The chain employs TRBV6-1 and TRBJ2-7, with D unclear. The V and J ends lost 3 bases and 5 bases respectively, with 5 bases between them. The CDR3 totals 11 residues. Germline V CDR1 and CDR2: MNHNS, SASEGT.

As regards this clone: One end of the junction fails to match germline, which may point to a read error. J is TRBJ2-7 and V is TRBV16; TRBD2 agrees at 7 bases. Germline assignment: CDR1 KGHSY and CDR2 FQNENV. This CDR3 has 13 residues. CDR3 sequence reads: CASRHGGTYEQYF. The CDR3 coding sequence is TGTGCCAGCCGCCACGGGGGGACCTACGAGCAGTACTTC.

Turning to this clone: One base away lies a much larger clone, so this may be a sequencing read error. This chain links TRBV28 with TRBJ1-1; D is possibly TRBD1 (5 bases). The length of the CDR3 is 14 residues. V dropped 7 bases and J dropped 5 bases, with 17 bases sitting between them. Germline lookup yields CDR1 MDHEN and CDR2 SYDVKM. CDR3 sequence (DNA): TGTGCCAGCACCTCCCGCAGGGTTAAGACTGAAGCTTTCTTT. This sequence encodes CASTSRRVKTEAFF. Full variable domain (missing parts from reference TRBV28 and TRBJ1-1): DVKVTQSSRYLVKRTGEKVFLECVQDMDHENMFWYRQDPGLGLRLIYFSYDVKMKEKGDIPEGYSVSREKKERFSLILESASTNQTSMYLCASTSRRVKTEAFFGQGTRLTVV.

The rearrangement links TRBV27 to TRBJ2-7, with a possible D match to TRBD2 (6 bases). The germline gives CDR1 MNHEY, CDR2 SMNVEV (reference sequence). Trimming took off 1 base at V and 5 bases at J, with 15 bases between the two ends. There are 15 residues in the CDR3. The CDR3 protein is CASSLYGGSRDEQYF. For the CDR3, the DNA is TGTGCCAGCAGTTTATATGGGGGGTCTAGGGACGAGCAGTACTTC.

The chain links TRBV7-9 to TRBJ2-3; D might be TRBD2 (5 bases). The CDR3 loop spans 15 amino acids. CDR1 SEHNR and CDR2 FQNEAQ come from the germline V gene (reference sequence). V was pared by 5 bases and J by 0 bases, with 12 bases between. The CDR3 region has the DNA TGTGCCAGCAGCCCCCCTGCGGGTAGCACAGATACGCAGTATTTT. It translates to CASSPPAGSTDTQYF.

The chain couples TRBV27 to TRBJ2-1, with D perhaps being TRBD1 or TRBD2 (6 bases each). V dropped 2 bases and J dropped 6 bases, with 14 bases sitting between them. The germline V gene encodes CDR1 MNHEY and CDR2 SMNVEV (reference sequence). The CDR3 is 15 residues long. The CDR3 sequence: CASSLQDWGANEQFF. For the CDR3, the DNA is TGTGCCAGCAGTTTACAGGATTGGGGGGCCAATGAGCAGTTCTTC.

In regard to this clone: Other DNA sequences of this sample code for an identical CDR3. CDR3 bases: TGTGCCAGCAGCTTAGGAGCTAGCGGGAATACAGATACGCAGTATTTT. It yields the protein CASSLGASGNTDTQYF. The chain has TRBV11-2 and TRBJ2-3, with 9 nucleotides matching TRBD2. This CDR3 comprises 16 residues. Germline V gene lookup returns CDR1 SGHAT and CDR2 FQNNGV. V gave up 1 base and J gave up 3 bases; unmatched junction bases: 5.

This clone was picked up a small number of times. This chain joins TRBV7-9 and TRBJ2-1; 10 nucleotides agree with TRBD2. The CDR3 is made up of 13 amino acids. Per the germline V gene, CDR1 is SEHNR and CDR2 is FQNEAQ (reference sequence). J was trimmed by 9 bases and V by 4 bases; bases with no gene match: 3. In DNA form, the CDR3 reads TGTGCCAGCAGCTCGGGACTAGCGTCTGAGCAGTTCTTC. Encoded protein: CASSSGLASEQFF.

The rearrangement joins TRBV6-5 to TRBJ1-2; no clear D gene. The V end lost 6 bases, the J end lost 6 bases, and 20 bases lay between the germline ends. Germline V gene lookup returns CDR1 MNHEY and CDR2 SVGAGI. The CDR3 sequence is 15 residues long. The CDR3 reads CASSTLMPAGDGYTF. The CDR3 nucleotides are TGTGCCAGCAGCACCCTCATGCCCGCTGGTGATGGCTACACCTTC.

V and J are TRBV15 and TRBJ1-2, with D possibly TRBD1 on 6 matching bases. The CDR3 runs to 15 residues. Germline loops: CDR1 LNHNV, CDR2 YYDKDF (reference sequence). Trimming shortened V by 1 base and J by 4 bases, and 13 bases separated the two germline ends. DNA of the CDR3: TGTGCCACCAGCAGAGGAGAGACAGGATTCTATGGCTACACCTTC. Encoded protein: CATSRGETGFYGYTF.

The chain employs TRBV27 and TRBJ2-1; D may be TRBD2 (6 bases). CDR1 is MNHEY, CDR2 SMNVEV, per germline (reference sequence). The CDR3 loop spans 15 amino acids. V was pared by 7 bases and J by 2 bases, with 15 bases between. CDR3 loop: CASTYSLAAYNEQFF. In DNA, the CDR3 is TGTGCCAGCACCTATTCACTAGCCGCCTACAATGAGCAGTTCTTC.

A word on this clone: Other nucleotide sequences from this sample produce the same CDR3. The V gene is TRBV5-6, the J gene TRBJ2-7; 7 positions match TRBD1. Looked up from germline, CDR1 is SGHDT and CDR2 is YYEEEE. CDR3 length: 12 residues. Germline trimming cut 3 bases from V and 4 bases from J; bases unmatched to any gene: 1. The CDR3 reads CASSWDSYEQYF. CDR3 DNA: TGTGCCAGCAGCTGGGACAGTTACGAGCAGTACTTC.

The chain combines TRBV27 with TRBJ2-7; D may be TRBD2 (5 bases). Deletions cut 6 bases from V and 5 bases from J, with 14 bases between. Germline V gene lookup returns CDR1 MNHEY and CDR2 SMNVEV (reference sequence). This CDR3 spans 13 amino acids. Written as DNA, the CDR3 is TGTGCCAGCAGACCAGTCGAGCGGAACGAGCAGTACTTC. This codes for CASRPVERNEQYF.

The V and J genes are TRBV25-1 and TRBJ1-1; 9 bases are a match to TRBD1. Germline assignment: CDR1 MGHDK and CDR2 SYGVNS. CDR3 length: 12 amino acids. V trimming: 8 bases; J trimming: 4 bases; junction bases outside the gene matches: 2. DNA of the CDR3: TGTGCCAGCGGGACAGGGCCCACTGAAGCTTTCTTT. Its translation is CASGTGPTEAFF. Filled out from reference TRBV25-1 and TRBJ1-1, the complete variable domain reads EADIYQTPRYLVIGTGKKITLECSQTMGHDKMYWYQQDPGMELHLIHYSYGVNSTEKGDLSSESTVSRIRTEHFPLTLESARPSHTSQYLCASGTGPTEAFFGQGTRLTVV.

The chain carries TRBV9 and TRBJ2-7; 8 nucleotides match TRBD1. CDR1 and CDR2 from the germline V gene are SGDLS and YYNGEE. V dropped 0 bases and J dropped 5; count of bases not matched to a gene: 1. This CDR3 is built from 13 residues. The CDR3 nucleotides read TGTGCCAGCAGCGTAGACAGGGGGAACGAGCAGTACTTC. This codes for CASSVDRGNEQYF.

The rearrangement links TRBV7-9 to TRBJ2-7, with 7 bases aligning to TRBD1. Germline V gene lookup returns CDR1 SEHNR and CDR2 FQNEAQ (reference sequence). This CDR3 region has 15 residues. The V gene end was trimmed by 2 bases and the J gene end by 3 bases; junction bases not matched to a gene: 7. The CDR3, as DNA: TGTGCCAGCAGCTTACCCGGGACAGAAAGCTACGAGCAGTACTTC. Translation gives CASSLPGTESYEQYF.

In nucleotides, the CDR3 is TGTGCCAGCAGCTTCGGTGGTTCTAGCAATGAGCAGTTCTTC. It yields the protein CASSFGGSSNEQFF. This sequence joins TRBV5-4 and TRBJ2-1; D is unresolved. V lost 2 bases, J lost 6 bases, and 12 bases lay in between. The CDR3 totals 14 residues. Germline V gene data show CDR1 as SGHNT and CDR2 as YYREEE (reference sequence).

This chain connects TRBV7-2 to TRBJ2-1; D may be TRBD1 (5 bases). The CDR3 runs 12 residues. Germline loops: CDR1 SGHTA, CDR2 FQGNSA. Trimming left V 4 bases short and J 9 bases short, with 10 bases between. The CDR3: CASSSKRGEQFF. The CDR3 DNA sequence: TGTGCCAGCAGCTCGAAAAGGGGTGAGCAGTTCTTC.

About this clone itself: The sample has other DNA sequences that encode this CDR3 too. CDR3 sequence (DNA): TGTGCCAGCAGGCCGGGACTCAACACCGGGGAGCTGTTTTTT. This sequence encodes CASRPGLNTGELFF. This chain joins TRBV27 and TRBJ2-2; D may be TRBD2 (6 bases). V was trimmed by 6 bases and J by 2 bases, leaving 10 bases between them. The CDR3 runs 14 residues. In germline, CDR1 is MNHEY, CDR2 SMNVEV (reference sequence).

This chain links TRBV30 with TRBJ2-7; D unresolved. V shed 2 bases and J shed 2 bases, with 16 bases lying between them. The germline CDR1 and CDR2 sequences are GTSNPN and SVGIG (reference sequence). The CDR3 runs to 15 residues. The CDR3 bases are TGTGCCTGGAGTCCCCCGGCGGACCGACCCTACGAGCAGTACTTC. It encodes CAWSPPADRPYEQYF.

This chain uses TRBV28 with TRBJ1-1; TRBD1 aligns across 7 bases. Trimming took 5 bases from V and 7 from J; bases not matched to a gene: 13. Germline V gene data show CDR1 as MDHEN and CDR2 as SYDVKM. The CDR3 length is 15 residues. The CDR3 sequence: CASSDPDRELLEAFF. Written as DNA, the CDR3 is TGTGCCAGCAGTGACCCCGACAGGGAACTACTTGAAGCTTTCTTT.

The chain joins TRBV28 to TRBJ2-3; TRBD1 or TRBD2 may be the D gene (5 bases each). V was pared by 6 bases and J by 2 bases, with 18 bases between. Per the germline V gene, CDR1 is MDHEN and CDR2 is SYDVKM. CDR3 size: 16 residues. The CDR3 spells CASSLGPLRPTDTQYF. DNA of the CDR3: TGTGCCAGCAGCCTGGGACCCCTCCGGCCCACAGATACGCAGTATTTT.

This chain joins TRBV29-1 and TRBJ2-6; D not certain. Per the germline V gene, CDR1 is SQVTM and CDR2 is ANQGSEA. Trimming took off 1 base at V and 2 bases at J, with 18 bases between the two ends. The CDR3 is 18 residues long. CDR3 region: CSVEVEGPFPPGANVLTF. The CDR3 DNA reads TGCAGCGTTGAAGTAGAAGGACCATTCCCCCCTGGGGCCAACGTCCTGACTTTC.

This rearrangement joins TRBV29-1 to TRBJ2-6; the D is unclear. CDR1 and CDR2 (germline): SQVTM, ANQGSEA. Trimming took 0 bases from V and 5 from J, leaving 8 bases between them. This CDR3 contains 14 residues. The CDR3 DNA reads as TGCAGCGTTGAAGATAGGTGGCGGGCCAACGTCCTGACTTTC. Translating gives CSVEDRWRANVLTF. Drawing the rest from reference TRBV29-1 and TRBJ2-6, the complete variable domain is SAVISQKPSRDICQRGTSLTIQCQVDSQVTMMFWYRQQPGQSLTLIATANQGSEATYESGFVIDKFPISRPNLTFSTLTVSNMSPEDSSIYLCSVEDRWRANVLTFGAGSRLTVL.

V is TRBV9 and J is TRBJ2-1, with 7 bases matching TRBD1. V lost 4 bases and J lost 7; bases outside the gene matches: 11. The CDR3 is 15 amino acids. Germline loops: CDR1 SGDLS, CDR2 YYNGEE. CDR3 DNA: TGTGCCAGCAGCAAAGTTCCGGGACAGTTGAATGAGCAGTTCTTC. Its protein product is CASSKVPGQLNEQFF.

The V call is TRBV4-2, the J call TRBJ2-7, with a possible D match to TRBD2 (6 bases). V was cut by 0 bases and J by 1 base, with 13 bases left in between. CDR1 is LGHNA, CDR2 YNFKEQ, per germline. The CDR3 length is 16 residues. CDR3 in DNA: TGTGCCAGCAGCCAAGAGGCGGGATGGGATTCCTACGAGCAGTACTTC. Translated, it gives CASSQEAGWDSYEQYF.

The gene calls are TRBV29-1 and TRBJ2-1, with 12 nucleotides matching TRBD2. This CDR3 contains 16 residues. Per the germline V gene, CDR1 is SQVTM and CDR2 is ANQGSEA. Trimming at V came to 2 bases and at J to 4 bases, leaving 6 bases not matched to a gene. The CDR3 sequence is CSVENPGLAGYNEQFF. Written as DNA, the CDR3 is TGCAGCGTTGAAAATCCCGGACTAGCGGGATACAATGAGCAGTTCTTC.

The V and J genes are TRBV19 and TRBJ2-1; TRBD1 aligns across 8 bases. CDR1 and CDR2 from the germline V gene are LNHDA and SQIVND (reference sequence). V trimming: 5 bases; J trimming: 6 bases; junction bases outside the gene matches: 9. CDR3 length: 15 residues. The DNA of the CDR3 is TGTGCCAGTAGTTTCGGGACAGGACCCTCCAATGAGCAGTTCTTC. This sequence encodes CASSFGTGPSNEQFF.

The chain carries TRBV28 and TRBJ2-2; tentative D call: TRBD2 (6 bases). V lost 5 bases and J lost 7, with 17 bases in between. There are 15 residues in the CDR3. The V gene's germline CDR1 is MDHEN and CDR2 SYDVKM. The CDR3 spells CASSPGTGEYGELFF. In DNA, the CDR3 is TGTGCCAGCAGTCCAGGGACGGGAGAATACGGGGAGCTGTTTTTT.